This record looks at one T cell receptor beta chain sequence and its context. Its antigen is unidentified. The source of the sample is a study of vaccination and CD4 T cells after COVID-19. About the study: Overlapping SARS-CoV-2, HCoV-NL63, HCoV-OC43 and HCoV-229E spike peptides were used to stimulate cells.

CDR1 and CDR2 from the germline V gene are MDHEN and SYDVKM. There are 17 residues in the CDR3. V was trimmed by 3 bases and J by 10 bases, leaving 22 bases between them. Cultured CD4+ T cell DNA underwent sequencing with the Oncomine TCR Beta short-read assay. TCRdb fed the PCR reads into MiXCR, producing one record per CDR3 protein. The sample has 20,000 to 25,000 distinct CDR3 sequences, around 62% seen once. Treatment given: approximately 9-day PBMC culture with coronavirus spike peptide pools or control peptides (ViraFEST assay). Study-wide results and caveats: Convalescent patients had a median about 90% of reactive clones appearing only post-vaccination.

This receptor was identified in a human donor who received a COVID-19 vaccine. The sample consisted of CD4+ T cells from blood, cultured in vitro, taken before SARS-CoV-2 vaccination. The chain has TRBV28 and TRBJ1-6; possible D gene TRBD1, 6 bases. CDR3 loop: CASSLEFGGQRGSPLHF. DNA for the CDR3: TGTGCCAGCAGTTTGGAATTTGGAGGACAGAGGGGCTCACCCCTCCACTTT.